The 11 T cell receptor beta chains in this list originate from one sample, sequenced in a study of blood T cells in healthy people across ages. Then a second PCR, running about 6 to 12 cycles, was carried out with a sample-barcoded 5' primer and a J-beta primer mix. TCRdb called the 5' RACE reads again in MiXCR, with one record for every CDR3 protein. The table lists around 1.7 million distinct CDR3 sequences, about 30% of them singletons. Sequenced input: blood. These receptors were obtained from a woman younger than 45 in good health.

This clonotype was seen a handful of times. This chain links TRBV7-2 with TRBJ2-1; 11 bases agree with TRBD1. The length of the CDR3 is 15 residues. V lost 5 bases to trimming and J lost 7 bases; unmatched junction nucleotides: 7. Looked up from germline, CDR1 is SGHTA and CDR2 is FQGNSA. In DNA form, the CDR3 reads TGTGCCAGCAGCCTCGGGACAGGGGGAGGTAATGAGCAGTTCTTC. Translated, it gives CASSLGTGGGNEQFF. Drawing the rest from reference TRBV7-2 and TRBJ2-1, the complete variable domain is GAGVSQSPSNKVTEKGKDVELRCDPISGHTALYWYRQSLGQGLEFLIYFQGNSAPDKSGLPSDRFSAERTGGSVSTLTIQRTQQEDSAVYLCASSLGTGGGNEQFFGPGTRLTVL.

This clonotype was detected many times. V and J are TRBV7-9 and TRBJ1-2; TRBD1 matches 8 bases. Germline V gene lookup returns CDR1 SEHNR and CDR2 FQNEAQ (reference sequence). V lost 6 bases, J lost 8 bases, and 8 bases stayed unmatched. The CDR3 loop spans 13 amino acids. CDR3 in amino acids: CASSLQGAGGYTF. DNA for the CDR3: TGTGCCAGCAGTTTGCAGGGGGCCGGAGGCTACACCTTC.

J is TRBJ2-7 and V is TRBV7-2; no reliable D call. Germline loops: CDR1 SGHTA, CDR2 FQGNSA. V was shortened by 1 base and J by 4 bases, with 11 bases between the two germline ends. This CDR3 spans 14 amino acids. The CDR3, as DNA: TGTGCCAGCAGCTTAGGGCCGTCACGGTACGAGCAGTACTTC. It translates to CASSLGPSRYEQYF.

The chain joins TRBV5-1 to TRBJ2-1; tentatively, D is TRBD1 (5 bases). The CDR3 loop spans 14 amino acids. Trimming removed 5 bases from V and 9 bases from J, with 18 bases in between. CDR1 is SGHRS, CDR2 YFSETQ, per germline. Here the CDR3 DNA reads TGCGCCAGCAGAGAGGACAATATACGGCGTGAGCAGTTCTTC. This encodes CASREDNIRREQFF.

This clonotype was seen at least ten times. V is TRBV12-3 or TRBV12-4 and J is TRBJ2-6; D remains unclear. V was shortened by 6 bases and J by 0 bases, with 3 bases between the two germline ends. The CDR3 is 13 residues long. The CDR3: CASRDSGANVLTF. For the CDR3, the DNA is TGTGCCAGCAGGGACTCTGGGGCCAACGTCCTGACTTTC.

The rearrangement uses TRBV15 and TRBJ2-5; perhaps TRBD2 as D (5 bases). The V gene lost 0 bases and the J gene lost 11 bases, with 13 bases spanning the gap. The CDR3 runs to 13 residues. The germline V gene has CDR1 LNHNV and CDR2 YYDKDF (reference sequence). The DNA for the CDR3 is TGTGCCACCAGCAGAGACGGGAACAATGAGCAGTACTTC. Encoded protein: CATSRDGNNEQYF.

This CDR3 is CSVEGLAGGFENEQFF. CDR3 sequence (DNA): TGCAGCGTTGAAGGGCTAGCGGGAGGTTTTGAGAATGAGCAGTTCTTC. The V call is TRBV29-1, the J call TRBJ2-1; 11 bases map to TRBD2. CDR3 length: 16 amino acids. CDR1 and CDR2 from the germline V gene are SQVTM and ANQGSEA. After removal of 1 base from V and 7 bases from J, the junction contained 9 bases not matched to a gene.

The V and J genes are TRBV12-3 or TRBV12-4 and TRBJ2-3; 8 bases agree with TRBD2. Trimming removed 6 bases from V and 4 bases from J; junction bases left unmatched: 9. The CDR3 is 15 amino acids. CDR3 region: CASSAGTRISDTQYF. The DNA for the CDR3 is TGTGCCAGCAGCGCCGGGACTAGGATATCAGATACGCAGTATTTT.

This clonotype was observed a handful of times. V and J are TRBV11-2 and TRBJ1-6; D not resolved. Trimming stripped 2 bases from V and 10 bases from J, with 9 bases between. This CDR3 has 13 amino acids. CDR1 is SGHAT and CDR2 is FQNNGV in the germline V gene. CDR3 sequence: CASSLRWGSPLHF. The CDR3 nucleotides read TGTGCCAGCAGCTTAAGATGGGGATCACCCCTCCACTTT. Complete variable domain (other parts from reference TRBV11-2 and TRBJ1-6): EAGVAQSPRYKIIEKRQSVAFWCNPISGHATLYWYQQILGQGPKLLIQFQNNGVVDDSQLPKDRFSAERLKGVDSTLKIQPAKLEDSAVYLCASSLRWGSPLHFGNGTRLTVT.

This clonotype was seen a handful of times. V gene TRBV6-2 or TRBV6-3 combines with J gene TRBJ2-7; D is unclear. CDR3 size: 14 residues. The germline gives CDR1 MNHEY, CDR2 SVGEGT. Trimming took 7 bases from V and 3 from J, leaving 16 bases between them. As DNA, the CDR3 is TGTGCCAGCACCAGCCTAGGTCGCGGCTACGAGCAGTACTTC. This codes for CASTSLGRGYEQYF.

This clonotype was seen many times. The chain carries TRBV20-1 and TRBJ2-6, with D possibly TRBD1 on 6 matching bases. Germline-derived CDR1 and CDR2 are DFQATT and SNEGSKA (reference sequence). The CDR3 is 14 residues long. Trimming pared 6 bases from V and 3 bases from J, leaving 12 bases between. CDR3: CSAKQGDGANVLTF. For the CDR3, the DNA is TGCAGTGCCAAACAGGGAGATGGGGCCAACGTCCTGACTTTC.